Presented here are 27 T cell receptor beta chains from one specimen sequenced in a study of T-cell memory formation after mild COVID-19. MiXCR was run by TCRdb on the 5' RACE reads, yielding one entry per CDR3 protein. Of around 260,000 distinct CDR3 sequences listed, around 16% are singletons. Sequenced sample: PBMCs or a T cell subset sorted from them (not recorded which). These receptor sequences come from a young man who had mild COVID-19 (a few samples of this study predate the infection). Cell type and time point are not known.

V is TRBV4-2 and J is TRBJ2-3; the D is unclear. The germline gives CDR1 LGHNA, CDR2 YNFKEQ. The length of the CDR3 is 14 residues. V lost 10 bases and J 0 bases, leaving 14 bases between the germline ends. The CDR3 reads CATGRNCSTDTQYF. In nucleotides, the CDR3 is TGTGCCACCGGACGAAATTGTAGCACAGATACGCAGTATTTT.

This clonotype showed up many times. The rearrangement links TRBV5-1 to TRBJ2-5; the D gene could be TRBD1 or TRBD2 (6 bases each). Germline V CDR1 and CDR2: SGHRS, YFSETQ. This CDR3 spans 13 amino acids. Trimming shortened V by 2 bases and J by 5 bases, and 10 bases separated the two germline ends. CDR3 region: CASSFGGRETQYF. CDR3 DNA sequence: TGCGCCAGCAGCTTCGGGGGCCGGGAGACCCAGTACTTC.

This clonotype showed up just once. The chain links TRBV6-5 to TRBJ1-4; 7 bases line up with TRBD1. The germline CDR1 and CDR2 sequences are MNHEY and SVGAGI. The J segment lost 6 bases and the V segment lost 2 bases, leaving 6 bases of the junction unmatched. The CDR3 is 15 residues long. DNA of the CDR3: TGTGCCAGCAGTTACGCGGCAGGGGGTTATGAAAAACTGTTTTTT. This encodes CASSYAAGGYEKLFF.

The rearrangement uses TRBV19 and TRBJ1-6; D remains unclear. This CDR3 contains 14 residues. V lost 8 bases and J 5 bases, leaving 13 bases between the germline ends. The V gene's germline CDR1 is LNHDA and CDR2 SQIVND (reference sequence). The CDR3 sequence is CASALGGNNSPLHF. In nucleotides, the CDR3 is TGTGCCAGTGCCCTTGGTGGTAATAATTCACCCCTCCACTTT.

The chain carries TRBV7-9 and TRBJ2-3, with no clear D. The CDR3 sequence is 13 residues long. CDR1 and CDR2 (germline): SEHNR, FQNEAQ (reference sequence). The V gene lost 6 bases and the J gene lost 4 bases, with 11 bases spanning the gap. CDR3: CASSWLLSDTQYF. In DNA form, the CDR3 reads TGTGCCAGCAGTTGGCTCCTGTCAGATACGCAGTATTTT.

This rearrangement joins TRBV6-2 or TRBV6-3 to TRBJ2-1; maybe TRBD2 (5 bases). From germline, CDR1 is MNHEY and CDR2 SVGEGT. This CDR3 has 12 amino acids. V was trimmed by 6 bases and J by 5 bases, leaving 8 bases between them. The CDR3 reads CASRGLDNEQFF. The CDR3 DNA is TGTGCCAGCAGAGGACTGGACAATGAGCAGTTCTTC.

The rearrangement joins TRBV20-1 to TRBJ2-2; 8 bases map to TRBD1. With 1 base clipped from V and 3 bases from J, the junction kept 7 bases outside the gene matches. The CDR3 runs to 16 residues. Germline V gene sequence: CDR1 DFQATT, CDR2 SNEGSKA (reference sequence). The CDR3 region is CSARAPGQVYTGELFF. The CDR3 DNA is TGCAGTGCTAGAGCACCGGGACAGGTTTACACCGGGGAGCTGTTTTTT.

The CDR3 here is CAIHLGSEAFF. The CDR3, as DNA: TGCGCCATCCACCTCGGGTCTGAAGCTTTCTTT. The chain carries TRBV5-1 and TRBJ1-1; no definite D call. This CDR3 has 11 amino acids. CDR1 is SGHRS, CDR2 YFSETQ, per germline. With 9 bases removed from V and 6 bases from J, the gap between germline ends came to 12 bases.

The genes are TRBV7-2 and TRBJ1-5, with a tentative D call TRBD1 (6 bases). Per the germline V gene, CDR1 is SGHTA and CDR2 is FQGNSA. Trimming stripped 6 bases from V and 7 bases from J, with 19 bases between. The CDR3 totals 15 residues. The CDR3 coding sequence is TGTGCCAGCAGGGCAGGGGCGATGTGGTCACAGCCCCAGCATTTT. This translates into CASRAGAMWSQPQHF.

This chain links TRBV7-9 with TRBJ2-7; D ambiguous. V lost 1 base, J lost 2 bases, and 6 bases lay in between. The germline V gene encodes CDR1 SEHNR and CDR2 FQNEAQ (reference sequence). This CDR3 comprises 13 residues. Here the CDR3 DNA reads TGTGCCAGCAGCTTAGATGAGGCCTACGAGCAGTACGTC. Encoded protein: CASSLDEAYEQYV.

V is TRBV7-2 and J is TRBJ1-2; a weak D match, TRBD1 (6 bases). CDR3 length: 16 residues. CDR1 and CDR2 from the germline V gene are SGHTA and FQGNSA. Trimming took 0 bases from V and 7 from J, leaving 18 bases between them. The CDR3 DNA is TGTGCCAGCAGCTTAGCGACAGGCCACCGCGGTGGTGGCTACACCTTC. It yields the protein CASSLATGHRGGGYTF.

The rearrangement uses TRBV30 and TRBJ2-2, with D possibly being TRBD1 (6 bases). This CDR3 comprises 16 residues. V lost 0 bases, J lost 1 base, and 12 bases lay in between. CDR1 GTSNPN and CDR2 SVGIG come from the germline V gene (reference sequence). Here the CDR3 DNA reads TGTGCCTGGAGTGTATCTGGGGGCCGGAACACCGGGGAGCTGTTTTTT. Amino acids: CAWSVSGGRNTGELFF.

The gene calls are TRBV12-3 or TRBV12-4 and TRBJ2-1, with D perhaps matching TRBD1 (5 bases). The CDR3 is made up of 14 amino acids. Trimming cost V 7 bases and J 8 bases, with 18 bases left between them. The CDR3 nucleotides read TGTGCCAGCACCAGGGCTGGTGCCGACGATGAGCAGTTCTTC. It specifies CASTRAGADDEQFF.

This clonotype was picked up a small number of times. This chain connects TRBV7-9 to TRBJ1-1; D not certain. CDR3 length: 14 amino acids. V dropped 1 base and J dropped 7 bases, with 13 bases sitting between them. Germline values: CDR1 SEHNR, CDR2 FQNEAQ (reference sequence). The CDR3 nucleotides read TGTGCCAGCAGCTTAGATTTACAAGGAGGTGAAGCTTTCTTT. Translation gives CASSLDLQGGEAFF.

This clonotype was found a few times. The CDR3 here is CASSLWDRDNEQFF. Here the CDR3 DNA reads TGCGCCAGCAGCTTGTGGGACAGGGACAATGAGCAGTTCTTC. The rearrangement uses TRBV5-1 and TRBJ2-1; TRBD1 matches 9 bases. Per the germline V gene, CDR1 is SGHRS and CDR2 is YFSETQ. This CDR3 is 14 amino acids long. J was trimmed by 5 bases and V by 1 base; bases with no gene match: 1.

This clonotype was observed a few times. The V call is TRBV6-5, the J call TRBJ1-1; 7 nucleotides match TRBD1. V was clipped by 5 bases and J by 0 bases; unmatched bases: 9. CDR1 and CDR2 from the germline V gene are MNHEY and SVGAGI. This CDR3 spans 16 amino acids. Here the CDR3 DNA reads TGTGCCAGCAGTCCAATCAGGGGGGCGATGAACACTGAAGCTTTCTTT. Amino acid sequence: CASSPIRGAMNTEAFF.

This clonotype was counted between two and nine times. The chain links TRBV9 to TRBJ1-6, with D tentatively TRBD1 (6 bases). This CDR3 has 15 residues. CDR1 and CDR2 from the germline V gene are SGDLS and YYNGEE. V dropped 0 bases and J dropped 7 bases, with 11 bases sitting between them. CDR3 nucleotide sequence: TGTGCCAGCAGCGTAGCGGCAGGGGAAAATTCACCCCTCCACTTT. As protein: CASSVAAGENSPLHF.

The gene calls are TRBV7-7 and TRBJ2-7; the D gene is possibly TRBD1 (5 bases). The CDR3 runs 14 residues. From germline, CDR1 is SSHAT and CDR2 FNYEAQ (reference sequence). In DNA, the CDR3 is TGTGCTAGCAGGCATCCCCCAGGGAAGGTCGAGCAGTACGTC. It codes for CASRHPPGKVEQYV.

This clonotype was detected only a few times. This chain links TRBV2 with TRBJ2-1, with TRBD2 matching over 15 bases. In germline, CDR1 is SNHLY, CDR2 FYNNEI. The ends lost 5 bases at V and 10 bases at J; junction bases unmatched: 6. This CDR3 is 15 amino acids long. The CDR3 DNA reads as TGTGCCAGCAGTTGGACTAGCGGGGGGGCGGACGAGCAGTTCTTC. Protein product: CASSWTSGGADEQFF.

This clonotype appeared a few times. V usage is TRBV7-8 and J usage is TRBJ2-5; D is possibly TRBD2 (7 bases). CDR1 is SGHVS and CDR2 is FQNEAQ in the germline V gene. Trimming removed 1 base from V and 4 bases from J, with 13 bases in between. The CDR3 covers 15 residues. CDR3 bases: TGTGCCAGCAGCTTAGAGGGCGGGGGCCCAGAGACCCAGTACTTC. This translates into CASSLEGGGPETQYF. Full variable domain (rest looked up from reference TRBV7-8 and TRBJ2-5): GAGVSQSPRYKVAKRGQDVALRCDPISGHVSLFWYQQALGQGPEFLTYFQNEAQLDKSGLPSDRFFAERPEGSVSTLKIQRTQQEDSAVYLCASSLEGGGPETQYFGPGTRLLVL.

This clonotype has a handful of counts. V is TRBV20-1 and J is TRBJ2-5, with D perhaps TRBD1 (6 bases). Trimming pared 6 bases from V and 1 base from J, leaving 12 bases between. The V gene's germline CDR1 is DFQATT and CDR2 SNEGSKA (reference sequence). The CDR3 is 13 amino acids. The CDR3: CSAPGTSQETQYF. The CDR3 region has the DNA TGCAGTGCCCCCGGGACAAGCCAAGAGACCCAGTACTTC.

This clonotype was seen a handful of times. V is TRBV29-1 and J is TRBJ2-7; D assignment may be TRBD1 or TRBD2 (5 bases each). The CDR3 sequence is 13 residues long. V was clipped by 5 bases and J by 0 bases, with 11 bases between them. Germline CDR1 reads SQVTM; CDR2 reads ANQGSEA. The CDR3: CSVMPGSSYEQYF. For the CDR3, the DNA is TGCAGCGTTATGCCAGGGAGCTCCTACGAGCAGTACTTC.

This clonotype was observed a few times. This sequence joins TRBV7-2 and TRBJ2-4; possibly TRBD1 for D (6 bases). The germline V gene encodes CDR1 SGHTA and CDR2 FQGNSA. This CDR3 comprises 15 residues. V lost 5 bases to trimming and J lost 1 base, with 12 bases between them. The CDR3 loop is CASSQMRGAKNIQYF. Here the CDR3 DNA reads TGTGCCAGCAGCCAGATGAGGGGGGCCAAAAACATTCAGTACTTC.

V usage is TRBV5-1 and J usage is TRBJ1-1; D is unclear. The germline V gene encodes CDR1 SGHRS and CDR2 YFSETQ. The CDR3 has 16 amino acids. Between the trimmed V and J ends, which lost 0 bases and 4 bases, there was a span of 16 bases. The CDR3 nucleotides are TGCGCCAGCAGCTTGGCCGTGTCTGAGGGAAGCACTGAAGCTTTCTTT. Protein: CASSLAVSEGSTEAFF.

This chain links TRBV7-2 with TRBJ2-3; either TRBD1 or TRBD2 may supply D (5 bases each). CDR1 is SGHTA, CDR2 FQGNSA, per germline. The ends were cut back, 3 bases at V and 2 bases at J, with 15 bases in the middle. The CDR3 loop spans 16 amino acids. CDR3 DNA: TGTGCCAGCAGCTTCCTCCGGGACGGAGTCACAGATACGCAGTATTTT. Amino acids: CASSFLRDGVTDTQYF.

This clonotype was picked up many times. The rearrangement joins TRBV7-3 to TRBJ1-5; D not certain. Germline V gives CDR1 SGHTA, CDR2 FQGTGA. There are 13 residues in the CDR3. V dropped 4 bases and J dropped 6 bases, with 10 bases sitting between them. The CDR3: CASSSTPGQPQHF. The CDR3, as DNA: TGTGCCAGCAGCTCCACTCCAGGTCAGCCCCAGCATTTT.

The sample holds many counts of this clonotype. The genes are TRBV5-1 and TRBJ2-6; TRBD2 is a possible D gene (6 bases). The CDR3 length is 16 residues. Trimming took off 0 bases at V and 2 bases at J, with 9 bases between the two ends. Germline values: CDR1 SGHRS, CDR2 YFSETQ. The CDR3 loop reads CASSLEGTAGANVLTF. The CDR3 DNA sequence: TGCGCCAGCAGCTTGGAAGGGACTGCTGGGGCCAACGTCCTGACTTTC.